These 21 T cell receptor beta chains were all obtained from the same sample, sequenced in a study of OX40 agonist ivuxolimab in advanced cancers. Here immunoSEQ multiplex PCR was the method, and the copy in TCRdb shows in-frame clones only, minus some. Of around 72,000 clones in the sample, 65% to 85% are singletons; the top ten hold 7% to 9.5%. The sequencing here drew on CD4+ or CD8+ T cells sorted from blood, taken in a trial of the OX40 agonist ivuxolimab. Source of these receptors: an adult with an advanced solid tumor such as melanoma, head and neck, liver or kidney cancer.

The chain employs TRBV28 and TRBJ1-1; perhaps TRBD1 as D (6 bases). The germline V gene encodes CDR1 MDHEN and CDR2 SYDVKM. The CDR3 consists of 18 residues. Trimming shortened V by 2 bases and J by 1 base, and 20 bases separated the two germline ends. CDR3 amino acids: CASSLGSWAGAKNTEAFF. CDR3 nucleotide sequence: TGTGCCAGCAGTTTAGGGAGTTGGGCAGGGGCGAAGAACACTGAAGCTTTCTTT.

The genes are TRBV6-1 and TRBJ2-2; D is unclear. V was trimmed by 7 bases and J by 3 bases, leaving 15 bases between them. CDR3 length: 15 residues. The germline V gene has CDR1 MNHNS and CDR2 SASEGT. The CDR3 bases are TGTGCCAGCAAGGAATACAGTACTGACACCGGGGAGCTGTTTTTT. This gives the protein CASKEYSTDTGELFF.

A few counts support this clone. CDR3 in amino acids: CATKIRASFSTDTQYF. The CDR3 DNA follows: TGTGCCACCAAGATTCGGGCTAGCTTTAGCACAGATACGCAGTATTTT. The chain joins TRBV2 to TRBJ2-3; D perhaps matches TRBD2 (5 bases). V lost 10 bases and J lost 0, with 20 bases in between. The CDR3 totals 16 residues. The germline V gene encodes CDR1 SNHLY and CDR2 FYNNEI.

The chain has TRBV2 and TRBJ1-3; D not certain. CDR3 length: 13 amino acids. The germline V gene has CDR1 SNHLY and CDR2 FYNNEI. The ends were cut back, 7 bases at V and 8 bases at J, with 15 bases in the middle. The CDR3 nucleotides are TGTGCCAGCACCCCCAGCGGGCCAGACACCATATATTTT. Protein sequence: CASTPSGPDTIYF.

The chain recombines TRBV10-3 with TRBJ2-5, with a possible D match to TRBD1 (5 bases). The CDR3 has 15 amino acids. The germline gives CDR1 ENHRY, CDR2 SYGVKD. Trimming took off 0 bases at V and 5 bases at J, with 13 bases between the two ends. CDR3: CAISESGDKGETQYF. The CDR3 DNA reads TGTGCCATCAGTGAGTCTGGGGATAAGGGGGAGACCCAGTACTTC.

This clone was detected a few times. The CDR3 coding sequence is TGTGCCAGCAGCCAAGGGACCGGGACAGGGCATGCTTTCTTT. Translated, it gives CASSQGTGTGHAFF. The chain recombines TRBV4-2 with TRBJ1-1; 9 positions agree with TRBD1. The CDR3 is made up of 14 amino acids. V lost 1 base and J lost 11; bases outside the gene matches: 8. Germline V gives CDR1 LGHNA, CDR2 YNFKEQ.

This clone showed up just once. V usage is TRBV9 and J usage is TRBJ2-2, with D perhaps matching TRBD1 (5 bases). Germline loops: CDR1 SGDLS, CDR2 YYNGEE. CDR3 length equals 14 residues. Trimming removed 4 bases from V and 5 bases from J, with 12 bases in between. CDR3 coding DNA: TGTGCCAGCAGCCTCGAAGGGGTGACCGGGGAGCTGTTTTTT. Protein: CASSLEGVTGELFF. The full variable domain, its missing parts supplied by reference TRBV9 and TRBJ2-2, is DSGVTQTPKHLITATGQRVTLRCSPRSGDLSVYWYQQSLDQGLQFLIQYYNGEERAKGNILERFSAQQFPDLHSELNLSSLELGDSALYFCASSLEGVTGELFFGEGSRLTVL.

This clone was picked up one time. The chain recombines TRBV7-2 with TRBJ2-1, with D unresolved. CDR1 is SGHTA and CDR2 is FQGNSA in the germline V gene. CDR3 length: 14 residues. Trimming cost V 1 base and J 2 bases, with 6 bases left between them. The CDR3: CASSLDFAYNEQFF. The CDR3 bases are TGTGCCAGCAGCTTAGATTTCGCCTACAATGAGCAGTTCTTC.

This clone was observed once. The V call is TRBV13, the J call TRBJ2-5, with TRBD2 matching 11 bases. V dropped 5 bases and J dropped 6; count of bases not matched to a gene: 17. Germline loops: CDR1 PRHDT, CDR2 FYEKMQ (reference sequence). The CDR3 is 18 residues long. CDR3 sequence reads: CASSPSGKTSGRTKTQYF. The CDR3 DNA reads TGTGCCAGCAGCCCTAGCGGGAAAACTAGCGGGAGAACAAAGACCCAGTACTTC.

V and J are TRBV19 and TRBJ2-7, with 7 nucleotides matching TRBD2. Trimming at V came to 5 bases and at J to 3 bases, leaving 7 bases not matched to a gene. There are 14 residues in the CDR3. Germline assignment: CDR1 LNHDA and CDR2 SQIVND (reference sequence). CDR3 nucleotide sequence: TGTGCCAGTAGTGGGCGGGGGTGCGACTACGAGCAGTACGTC. It specifies CASSGRGCDYEQYV.

The chain carries TRBV5-4 and TRBJ1-1; possible D gene TRBD1, 5 bases. V was trimmed by 0 bases and J by 4 bases, leaving 13 bases between them. Per the germline V gene, CDR1 is SGHNT and CDR2 is YYREEE (reference sequence). This CDR3 spans 15 amino acids. The CDR3 DNA reads TGTGCCAGCAGCTTGGGGCAGGGTCGTAGCACTGAAGCTTTCTTT. Its protein product is CASSLGQGRSTEAFF.

V is TRBV4-3 and J is TRBJ2-1; 8 bases line up with TRBD2. CDR1 is LGHNA and CDR2 is YSLEER in the germline V gene. V shed 4 bases, J shed 2 bases, and the junction held 1 base outside the gene matches. The CDR3 runs 14 residues. CDR3: CASSPLAAYNEQFF. The DNA of the CDR3 is TGCGCCAGCAGCCCACTAGCGGCCTACAATGAGCAGTTCTTC.

The J gene is TRBJ2-3, the V gene TRBV6-5; D is possibly TRBD2 (7 bases). In germline, CDR1 is MNHEY, CDR2 SVGAGI. V gave up 2 bases and J gave up 2 bases, with 14 bases separating them. CDR3 length: 16 residues. This chain's CDR3 is CASSYTGGGPTDTQYF. The CDR3 DNA follows: TGTGCCAGCAGTTACACCGGCGGGGGCCCCACAGATACGCAGTATTTT.

The rearrangement links TRBV19 to TRBJ2-2; D remains ambiguous. There are 16 residues in the CDR3. Per germline, CDR1 LNHDA and CDR2 SQIVND (reference sequence). V gave up 3 bases and J gave up 4 bases, with 15 bases separating them. The CDR3 loop reads CASSMDRAFPTGELFF. DNA for the CDR3: TGTGCCAGTAGTATGGACCGAGCTTTTCCCACCGGGGAGCTGTTTTTT.

J is TRBJ2-1 and V is TRBV5-4; 10 bases map to TRBD2. Trimming at V came to 4 bases and at J to 8 bases, leaving 12 bases not matched to a gene. There are 16 residues in the CDR3. Germline V gene lookup returns CDR1 SGHNT and CDR2 YYREEE (reference sequence). The CDR3 spells CASSPTAGGLGDEQFF. CDR3 sequence (DNA): TGTGCCAGCAGCCCCACAGCGGGGGGGCTGGGGGATGAGCAGTTCTTC.

This clone was counted once. The rearrangement uses TRBV7-2 and TRBJ2-1, with D perhaps matching TRBD1 or TRBD2 (6 bases each). Germline loops: CDR1 SGHTA, CDR2 FQGNSA. The CDR3 consists of 12 residues. V lost 7 bases to trimming and J lost 10 bases, with 14 bases between them. Here the CDR3 DNA reads TGTGCCAGCAAAGGGGGGAGTGGGGAGCAGTTCTTC. Its translation: CASKGGSGEQFF.

The chain uses TRBV7-2 and TRBJ2-7; the D is unclear. The CDR3 has 14 residues. The V end was cut by 0 bases, the J end by 2 bases, with 8 bases between. CDR1 and CDR2 (germline): SGHTA, FQGNSA. The CDR3: CASSLAVGTYEQYV. CDR3 coding DNA: TGTGCCAGCAGCTTAGCGGTGGGAACCTACGAGCAGTACGTC.

CDR3 residues: CASSGTGGAEGYTF. CDR3 in DNA: TGTGCCAGCAGTGGGACAGGGGGCGCTGAGGGCTACACCTTC. J is TRBJ1-2 and V is TRBV2, with 11 bases matching TRBD1. Looked up from germline, CDR1 is SNHLY and CDR2 is FYNNEI. V trimming: 4 bases; J trimming: 8 bases; junction bases outside the gene matches: 6. The CDR3 consists of 14 residues.

V usage is TRBV6-5 and J usage is TRBJ1-1, with D tentatively TRBD1 (5 bases). The CDR3 is 15 amino acids. CDR1 and CDR2 (germline): MNHEY, SVGAGI. V was pared by 2 bases and J by 0 bases, with 10 bases between. CDR3 sequence: CASSYKTVVNTEAFF. The CDR3 DNA sequence: TGTGCCAGCAGTTACAAGACAGTAGTGAACACTGAAGCTTTCTTT.

V gene TRBV19 combines with J gene TRBJ1-1; TRBD1 is a possible D gene (5 bases). Trimming stripped 5 bases from V and 0 bases from J, with 16 bases between. Germline loops: CDR1 LNHDA, CDR2 SQIVND (reference sequence). The CDR3 has 16 residues. The CDR3 DNA sequence: TGTGCCAGTAGTCCCTGGGACGCTAGGATGAACACTGAAGCTTTCTTT. Amino acid sequence: CASSPWDARMNTEAFF.

This clone has just a few counts. The chain joins TRBV7-9 to TRBJ1-3; D perhaps matches TRBD1 (5 bases). Germline loops: CDR1 SEHNR, CDR2 FQNEAQ (reference sequence). There are 16 residues in the CDR3. Trimming cost V 5 bases and J 0 bases, with 14 bases left between them. The CDR3 reads CASSTTVLGSGNTIYF. CDR3 coding DNA: TGTGCCAGCAGCACGACAGTTCTGGGCTCTGGAAACACCATATATTTT.